This T cell receptor (beta chain) was sequenced during a study of PD-L1 blockade in urothelial cancer. The wider study: Samples came from 3 weeks, at the second dose, and 6 weeks into treatment.

The germline CDR1 and CDR2 sequences are KGHSH and LQKENI. With 3 bases removed from V and 2 bases from J, the gap between germline ends came to 13 bases. The CDR3 has 15 residues. Every PCR got spiked synthetic TCR analog templates. Clones were sequenced by immunoSEQ multiplex PCR, and TCRdb holds only the in-frame ones, with some missing. Among about 95,000 clones listed, nearly 90% were seen once. The time point denotes: pretreatment peripheral blood. The sequence came from a man aged 60-69 years with urothelial cancer. Sequenced material: PBMCs, taken around atezolizumab (anti-PD-L1) treatment. J is TRBJ1-2 and V is TRBV18, with D hard to call. The CDR3 DNA follows: TGTGCCAGCTCACCGACACACAAGCAGAACTATGGCTACACCTTC. It encodes CASSPTHKQNYGYTF.